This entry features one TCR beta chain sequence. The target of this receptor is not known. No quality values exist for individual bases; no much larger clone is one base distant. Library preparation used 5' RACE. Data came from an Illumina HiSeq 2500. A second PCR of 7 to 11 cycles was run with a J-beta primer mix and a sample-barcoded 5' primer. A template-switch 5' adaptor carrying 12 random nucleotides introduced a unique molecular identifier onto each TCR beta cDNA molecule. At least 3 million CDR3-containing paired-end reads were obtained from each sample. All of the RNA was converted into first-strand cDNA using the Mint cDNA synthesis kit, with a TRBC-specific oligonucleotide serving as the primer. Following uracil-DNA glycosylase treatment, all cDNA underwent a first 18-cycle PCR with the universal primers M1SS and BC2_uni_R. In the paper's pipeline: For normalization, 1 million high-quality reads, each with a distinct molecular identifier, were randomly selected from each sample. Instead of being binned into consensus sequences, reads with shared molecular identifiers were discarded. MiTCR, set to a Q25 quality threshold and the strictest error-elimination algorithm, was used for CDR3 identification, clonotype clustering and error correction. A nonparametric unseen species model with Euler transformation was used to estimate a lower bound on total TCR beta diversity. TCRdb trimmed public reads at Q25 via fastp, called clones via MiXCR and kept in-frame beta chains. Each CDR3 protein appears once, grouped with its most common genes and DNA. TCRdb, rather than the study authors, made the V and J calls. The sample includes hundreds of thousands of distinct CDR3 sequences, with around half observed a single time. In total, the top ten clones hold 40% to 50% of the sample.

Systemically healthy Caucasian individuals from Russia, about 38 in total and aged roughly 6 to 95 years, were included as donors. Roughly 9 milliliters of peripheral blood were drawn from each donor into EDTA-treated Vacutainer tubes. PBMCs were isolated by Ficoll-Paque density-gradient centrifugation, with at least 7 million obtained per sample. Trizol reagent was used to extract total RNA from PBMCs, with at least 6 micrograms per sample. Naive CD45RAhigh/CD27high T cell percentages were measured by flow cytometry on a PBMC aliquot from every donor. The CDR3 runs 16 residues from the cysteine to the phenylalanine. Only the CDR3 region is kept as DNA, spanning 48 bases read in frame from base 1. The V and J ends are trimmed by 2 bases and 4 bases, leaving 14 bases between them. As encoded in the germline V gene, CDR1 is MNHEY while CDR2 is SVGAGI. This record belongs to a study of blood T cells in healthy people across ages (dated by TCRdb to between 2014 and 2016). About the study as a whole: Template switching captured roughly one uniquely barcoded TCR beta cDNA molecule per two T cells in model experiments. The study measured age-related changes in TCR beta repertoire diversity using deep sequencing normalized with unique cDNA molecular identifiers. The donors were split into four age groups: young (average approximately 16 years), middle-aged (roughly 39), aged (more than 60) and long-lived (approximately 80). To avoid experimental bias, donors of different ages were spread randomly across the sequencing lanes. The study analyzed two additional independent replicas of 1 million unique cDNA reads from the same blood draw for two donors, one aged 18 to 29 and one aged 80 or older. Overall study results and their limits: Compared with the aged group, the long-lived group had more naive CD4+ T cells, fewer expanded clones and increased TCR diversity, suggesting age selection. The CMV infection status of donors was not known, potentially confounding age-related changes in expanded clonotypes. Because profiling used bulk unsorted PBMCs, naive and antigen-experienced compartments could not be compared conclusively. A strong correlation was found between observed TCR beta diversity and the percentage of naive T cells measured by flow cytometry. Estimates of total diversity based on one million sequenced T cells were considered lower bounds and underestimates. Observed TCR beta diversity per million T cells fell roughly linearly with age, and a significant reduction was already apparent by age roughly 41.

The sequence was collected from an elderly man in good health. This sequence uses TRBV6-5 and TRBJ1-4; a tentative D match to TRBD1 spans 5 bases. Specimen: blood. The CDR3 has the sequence CASSYGWGCINEKLFF. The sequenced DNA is TGTGCCAGCAGTTACGGCTGGGGGTGTATTAATGAAAAACTGTTTTTT.